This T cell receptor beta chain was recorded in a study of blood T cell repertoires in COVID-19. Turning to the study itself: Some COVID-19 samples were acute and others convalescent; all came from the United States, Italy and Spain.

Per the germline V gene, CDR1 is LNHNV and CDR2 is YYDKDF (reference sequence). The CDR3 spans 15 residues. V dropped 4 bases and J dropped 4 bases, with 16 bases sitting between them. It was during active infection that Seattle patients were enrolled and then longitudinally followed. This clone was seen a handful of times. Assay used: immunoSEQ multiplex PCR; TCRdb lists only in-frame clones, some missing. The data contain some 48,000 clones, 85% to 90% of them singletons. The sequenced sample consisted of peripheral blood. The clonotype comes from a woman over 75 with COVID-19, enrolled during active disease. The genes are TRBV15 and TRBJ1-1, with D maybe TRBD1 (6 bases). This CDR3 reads CATSTPRGASTEAFF. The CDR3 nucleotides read TGTGCCACCAGCACCCCCCGGGGGGCAAGCACTGAAGCTTTCTTT.